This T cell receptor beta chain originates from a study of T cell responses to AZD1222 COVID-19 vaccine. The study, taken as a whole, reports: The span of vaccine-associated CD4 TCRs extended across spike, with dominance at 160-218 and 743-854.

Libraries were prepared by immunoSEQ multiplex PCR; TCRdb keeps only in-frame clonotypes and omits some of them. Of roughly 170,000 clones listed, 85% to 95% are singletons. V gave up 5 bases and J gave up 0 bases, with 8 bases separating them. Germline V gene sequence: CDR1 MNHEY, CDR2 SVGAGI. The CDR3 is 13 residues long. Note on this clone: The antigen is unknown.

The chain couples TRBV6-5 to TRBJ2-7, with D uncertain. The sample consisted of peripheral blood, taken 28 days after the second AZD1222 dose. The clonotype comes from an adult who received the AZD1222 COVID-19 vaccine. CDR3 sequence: CASSTARSYEQYF. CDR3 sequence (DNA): TGTGCCAGCAGTACAGCCCGCTCCTACGAGCAGTACTTC.